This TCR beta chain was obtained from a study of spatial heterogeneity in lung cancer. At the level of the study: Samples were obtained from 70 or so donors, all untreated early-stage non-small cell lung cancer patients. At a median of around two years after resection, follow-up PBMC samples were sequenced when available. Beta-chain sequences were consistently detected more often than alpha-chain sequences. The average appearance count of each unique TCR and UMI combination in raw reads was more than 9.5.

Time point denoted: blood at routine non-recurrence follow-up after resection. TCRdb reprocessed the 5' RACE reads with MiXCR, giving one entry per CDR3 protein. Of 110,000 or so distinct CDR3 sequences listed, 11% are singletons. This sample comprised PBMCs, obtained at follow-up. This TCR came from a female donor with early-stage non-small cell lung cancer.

The CDR3 loop reads CASSSEFIKNEQFF. CDR3 coding DNA: TGTGCCAGCAGCTCGGAGTTTATTAAGAATGAGCAGTTCTTC. The chain links TRBV7-2 to TRBJ2-1; D is undetermined. The CDR3 extends over 14 amino acids. Trimming took off 4 bases at V and 7 bases at J, with 14 bases between the two ends. Germline CDR1 is SGHTA and CDR2 is FQGNSA. Supplemented by reference TRBV7-2 and TRBJ2-1, the full variable domain reads GAGVSQSPSNKVTEKGKDVELRCDPISGHTALYWYRQSLGQGLEFLIYFQGNSAPDKSGLPSDRFSAERTGGSVSTLTIQRTQQEDSAVYLCASSSEFIKNEQFFGPGTRLTVL.